There are many counts of the clone carrying this T cell receptor beta chain. Its antigen is unknown. The source of the sample is a study of T-cell reconstitution after alpha-beta-depleted transplantation in children. Study-wide points: The study traced high day-60 TCRbeta diversity in some patients to surviving recipient T cells and thymic progenitors. Newly generated T cells supplied most T-cell counts and diversity one year post-transplant.

Unique molecular identifiers tagged the TCRbeta library. TCRdb recomputed calls from the PCR reads with MiXCR, one row per CDR3 protein. This repertoire shows about 460,000 distinct CDR3 sequences, 10% found once; its top ten account for around 2.2%. The germline gives CDR1 PRHDT, CDR2 FYEKMQ (reference sequence). This CDR3 region has 13 residues. The germline V and J ends were trimmed by 5 bases and 5 bases, with 13 bases remaining between them. The sequencing used PBMCs, collected before TCRalphabeta/CD19-depleted stem cell transplant. The clonotype comes from a child younger than 10 with inherited bone marrow failure, due to receive a stem cell transplant. The chain joins TRBV13 to TRBJ2-7; perhaps TRBD1 as D (6 bases). CDR3 nucleotides: TGTGCCAGCAGCATTACCAACAGGGACGAGCAGTACTTC. Translated, it gives CASSITNRDEQYF.